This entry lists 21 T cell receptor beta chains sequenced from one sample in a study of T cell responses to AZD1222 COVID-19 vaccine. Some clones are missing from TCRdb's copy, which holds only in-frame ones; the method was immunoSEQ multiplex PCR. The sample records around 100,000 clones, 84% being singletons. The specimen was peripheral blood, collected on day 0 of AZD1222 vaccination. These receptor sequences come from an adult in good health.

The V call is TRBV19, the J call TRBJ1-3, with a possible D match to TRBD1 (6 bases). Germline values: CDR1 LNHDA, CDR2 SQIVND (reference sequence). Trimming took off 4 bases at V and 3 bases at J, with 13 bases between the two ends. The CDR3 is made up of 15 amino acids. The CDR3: CASSTSGTFGNTIYF. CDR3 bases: TGTGCCAGTAGTACCTCCGGGACATTTGGAAACACCATATATTTT.

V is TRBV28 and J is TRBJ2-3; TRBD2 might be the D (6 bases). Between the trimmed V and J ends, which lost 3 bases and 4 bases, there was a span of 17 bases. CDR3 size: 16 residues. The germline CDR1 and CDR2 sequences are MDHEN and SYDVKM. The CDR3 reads CASSFGLLFHADTQYF. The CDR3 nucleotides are TGTGCCAGCAGTTTTGGACTATTATTTCACGCAGATACGCAGTATTTT.

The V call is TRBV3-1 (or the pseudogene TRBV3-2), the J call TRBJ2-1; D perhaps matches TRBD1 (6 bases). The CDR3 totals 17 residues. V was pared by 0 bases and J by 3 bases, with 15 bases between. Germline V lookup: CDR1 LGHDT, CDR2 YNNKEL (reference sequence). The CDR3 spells CASSQDPQGQFYNEQFF. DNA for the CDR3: TGTGCCAGCAGCCAAGATCCCCAGGGGCAATTCTACAATGAGCAGTTCTTC.

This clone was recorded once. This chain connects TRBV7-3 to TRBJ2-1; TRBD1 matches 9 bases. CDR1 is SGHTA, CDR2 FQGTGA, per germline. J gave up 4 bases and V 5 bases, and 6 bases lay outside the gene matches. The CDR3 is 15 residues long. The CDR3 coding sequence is TGTGCCAGCAGCCCGGGACAGGGAGAGTACAATGAGCAGTTCTTC. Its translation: CASSPGQGEYNEQFF.

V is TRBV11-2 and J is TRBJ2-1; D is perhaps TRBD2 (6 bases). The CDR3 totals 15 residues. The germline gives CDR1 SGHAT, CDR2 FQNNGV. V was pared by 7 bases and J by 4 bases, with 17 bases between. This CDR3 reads CASTPGASAYNEQFF. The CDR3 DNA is TGTGCCAGCACCCCTGGGGCTAGCGCTTACAATGAGCAGTTCTTC.

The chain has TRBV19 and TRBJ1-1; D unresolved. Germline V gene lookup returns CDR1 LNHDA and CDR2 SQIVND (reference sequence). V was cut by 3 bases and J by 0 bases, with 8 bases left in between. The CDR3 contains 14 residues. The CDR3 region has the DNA TGTGCCAGTAGTATGAAACCAATGAACACTGAAGCTTTCTTT. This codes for CASSMKPMNTEAFF.

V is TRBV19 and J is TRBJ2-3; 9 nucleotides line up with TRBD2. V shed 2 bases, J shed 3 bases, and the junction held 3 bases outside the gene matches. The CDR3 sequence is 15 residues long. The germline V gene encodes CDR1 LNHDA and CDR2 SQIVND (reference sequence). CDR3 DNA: TGTGCCAGTAGTATAATAGCGGGGGTGACAGATACGCAGTATTTT. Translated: CASSIIAGVTDTQYF.

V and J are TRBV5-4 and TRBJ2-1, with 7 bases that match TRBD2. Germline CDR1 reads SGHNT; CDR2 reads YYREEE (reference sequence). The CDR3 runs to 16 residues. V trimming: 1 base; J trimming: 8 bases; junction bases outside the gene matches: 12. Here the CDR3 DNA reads TGTGCCAGCAGCTTGCCTTTAAGCGGGATGGTGTATGAGCAGTTCTTC. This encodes CASSLPLSGMVYEQFF.

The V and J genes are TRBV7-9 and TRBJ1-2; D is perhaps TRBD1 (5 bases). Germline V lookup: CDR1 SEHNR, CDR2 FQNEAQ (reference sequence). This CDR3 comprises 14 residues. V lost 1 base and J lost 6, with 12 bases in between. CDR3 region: CASSLDGGVHGYTF. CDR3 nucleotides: TGTGCCAGCAGCTTAGACGGAGGGGTGCATGGCTACACCTTC. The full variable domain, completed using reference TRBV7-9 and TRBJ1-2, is DTGVSQNPRHKITKRGQNVTFRCDPISEHNRLYWYRQTLGQGPEFLTYFQNEAQLEKSRLLSDRFSAERPKGSFSTLEIQRTEQGDSAMYLCASSLDGGVHGYTFGSGTRLTVV.

The CDR3 nucleotides read TGTGCCAGCAGTGAGTGGGACAGATTCACCTCCTACGAGCAGTACTTC. Residues: CASSEWDRFTSYEQYF. The genes are TRBV6-1 and TRBJ2-7, with 7 bases lining up with TRBD1. CDR1 is MNHNS, CDR2 SASEGT, per germline. V shed 3 bases and J 0 bases; nucleotides not matched to a gene: 8. The CDR3 is 16 residues long.

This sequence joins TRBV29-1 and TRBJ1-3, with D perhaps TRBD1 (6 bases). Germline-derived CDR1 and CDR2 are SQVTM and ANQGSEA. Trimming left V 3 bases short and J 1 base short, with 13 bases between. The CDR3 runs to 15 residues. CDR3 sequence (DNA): TGCAGCGTTGAGCCAACAACAGGGTCTGGAAACACCATATATTTT. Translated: CSVEPTTGSGNTIYF. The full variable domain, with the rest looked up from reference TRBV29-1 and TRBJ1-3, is SAVISQKPSRDICQRGTSLTIQCQVDSQVTMMFWYRQQPGQSLTLIATANQGSEATYESGFVIDKFPISRPNLTFSTLTVSNMSPEDSSIYLCSVEPTTGSGNTIYFGEGSWLTVV.

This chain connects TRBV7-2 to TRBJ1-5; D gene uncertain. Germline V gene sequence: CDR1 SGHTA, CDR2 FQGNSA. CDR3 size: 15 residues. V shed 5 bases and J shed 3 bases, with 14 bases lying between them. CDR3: CASSLGSYFNQPQHF. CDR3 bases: TGTGCCAGCAGCCTCGGCAGCTACTTCAATCAGCCCCAGCATTTT.

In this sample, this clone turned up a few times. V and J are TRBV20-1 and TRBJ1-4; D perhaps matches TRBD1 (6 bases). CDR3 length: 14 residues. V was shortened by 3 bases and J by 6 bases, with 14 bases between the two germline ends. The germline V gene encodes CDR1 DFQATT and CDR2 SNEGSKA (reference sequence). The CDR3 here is CSASGGGLDEKLFF. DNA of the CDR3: TGCAGTGCTAGTGGTGGGGGGCTTGATGAAAAACTGTTTTTT.

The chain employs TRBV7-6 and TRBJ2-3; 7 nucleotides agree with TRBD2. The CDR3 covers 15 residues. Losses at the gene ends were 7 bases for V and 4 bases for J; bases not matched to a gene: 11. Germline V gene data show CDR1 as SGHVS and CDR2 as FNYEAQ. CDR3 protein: CASTLRAGVPDTQYF. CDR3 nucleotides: TGTGCCAGCACCCTTAGGGCGGGAGTCCCAGATACGCAGTATTTT.

The CDR3 DNA is TGTGCCAGCAGTTTAACTCAGGGTTATCAGCCCCAGCATTTT. It is translated as CASSLTQGYQPQHF. The chain employs TRBV28 and TRBJ1-5; D perhaps matches TRBD1 (5 bases). This CDR3 is built from 14 residues. V lost 2 bases to trimming and J lost 5 bases, with 10 bases between them. In germline, CDR1 is MDHEN, CDR2 SYDVKM.

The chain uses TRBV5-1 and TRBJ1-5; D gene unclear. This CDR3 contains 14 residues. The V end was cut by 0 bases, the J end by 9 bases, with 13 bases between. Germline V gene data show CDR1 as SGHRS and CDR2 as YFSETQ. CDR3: CASSLGAGGAPQHF. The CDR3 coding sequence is TGCGCCAGCAGCTTGGGGGCGGGAGGAGCGCCCCAGCATTTT.

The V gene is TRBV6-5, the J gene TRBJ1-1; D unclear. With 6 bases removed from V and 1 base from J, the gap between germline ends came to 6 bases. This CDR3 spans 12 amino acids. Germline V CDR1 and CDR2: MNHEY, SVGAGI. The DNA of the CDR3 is TGTGCCAGCAGCCAAGGGAACACTGAAGCTTTCTTT. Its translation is CASSQGNTEAFF.

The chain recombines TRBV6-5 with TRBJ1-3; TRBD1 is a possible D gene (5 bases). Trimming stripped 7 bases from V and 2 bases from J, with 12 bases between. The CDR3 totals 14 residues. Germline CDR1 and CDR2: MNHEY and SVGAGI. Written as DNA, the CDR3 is TGTGCCAGCAATCTGGGGGGGGCTGGAAACACCATATATTTT. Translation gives CASNLGGAGNTIYF.

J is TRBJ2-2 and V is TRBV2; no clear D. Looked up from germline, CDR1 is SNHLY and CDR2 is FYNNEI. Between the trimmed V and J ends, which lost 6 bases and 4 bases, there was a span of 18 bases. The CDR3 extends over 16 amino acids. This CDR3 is CASSLYLEASTGELFF. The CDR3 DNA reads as TGTGCCAGCAGCCTATACCTAGAAGCGAGCACCGGGGAGCTGTTTTTT.

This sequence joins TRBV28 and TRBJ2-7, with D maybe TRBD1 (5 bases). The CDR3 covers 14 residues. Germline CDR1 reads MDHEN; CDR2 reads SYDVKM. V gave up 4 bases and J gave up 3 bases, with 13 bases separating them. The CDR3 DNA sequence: TGTGCCAGCAGTTACCGACAGACCTTCTACGAGCAGTACTTC. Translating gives CASSYRQTFYEQYF.

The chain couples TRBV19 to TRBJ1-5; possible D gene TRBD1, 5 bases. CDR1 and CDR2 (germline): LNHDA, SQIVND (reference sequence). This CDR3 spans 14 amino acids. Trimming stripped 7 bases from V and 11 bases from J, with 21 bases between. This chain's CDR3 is CASNKRGGELSQHF. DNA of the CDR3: TGTGCCAGTAATAAGAGGGGCGGAGAGTTGTCCCAGCATTTT.